These T cell receptor beta chains were read from a single sample in a study of T cells in Graves' hyperthyroidism and ophthalmopathy. Each CDR3 protein gets one entry after TCRdb re-called the multiplex PCR reads with MiXCR. The sample consists of around 620,000 distinct CDR3 sequences, about 14% of them appearing once. Sequencing input: blood. The receptors come from a woman in her late teens or twenties with Graves' ophthalmopathy. The conserved cysteine and the conserved F or W are not part of the CDR3 here. D genes are given only for firm matches.

ASSPMGGELNTEAF | TRBV18 | 14 | NA
ASSPGTSGRVYEQF | TRBV11-2 | 14 | TRBD2
ASSPANSYNEQF | TRBV3-1 | 12 | NA
ASSRQGNNEQF | TRBV5-1 | 11 | TRBD1
ASSDPIGGRLSWDQY | TRBV10-2 | 15 | TRBD2
ASSLHPTGGATDTQY | TRBV3-1 | 15 | NA
ASSLAGQYNEKLF | TRBV5-5 | 13 | TRBD1
ASSFRGYAKNIQY | TRBV28 | 13 | NA
ASSVGGLAVNEQF | TRBV9 | 13 | TRBD2
ASSRRTSGIDEQF | TRBV3-1 | 13 | TRBD2